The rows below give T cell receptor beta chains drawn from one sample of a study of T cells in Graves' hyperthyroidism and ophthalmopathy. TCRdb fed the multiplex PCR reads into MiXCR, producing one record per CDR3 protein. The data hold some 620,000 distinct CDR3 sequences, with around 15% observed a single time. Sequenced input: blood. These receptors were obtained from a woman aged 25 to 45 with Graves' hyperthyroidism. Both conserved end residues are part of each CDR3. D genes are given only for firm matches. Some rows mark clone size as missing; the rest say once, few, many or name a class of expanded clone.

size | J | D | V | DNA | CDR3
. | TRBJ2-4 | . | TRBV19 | TGTGCCAGCAGCCATGACTCGGGCAAAAACATTCAGTACTTC | CASSHDSGKNIQYF
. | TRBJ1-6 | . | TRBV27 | TGTGCCAGCACGACGGGGTTAAACCGAGCGAATTCACCCCTCCACTTT | CASTTGLNRANSPLHF
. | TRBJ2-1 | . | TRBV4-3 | TGCGCCAGCAGCCAAGGTCCAGACTCCTACAATGAGCAGTTCTTC | CASSQGPDSYNEQFF
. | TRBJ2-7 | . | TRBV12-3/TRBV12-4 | TGTGCCAGCACCCCACGGGGCGTCTCCTACGAGCAGTACTTC | CASTPRGVSYEQYF
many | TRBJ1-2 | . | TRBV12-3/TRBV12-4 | TGTGCCAGCAGTCCCGGCGGGGGGGGCTATGGCTACACCTTC | CASSPGGGGYGYTF
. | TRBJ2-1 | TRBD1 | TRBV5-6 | TGTGCCAGCAGCTCGGACAGGGACTACAATGAGCAGTTCTTC | CASSSDRDYNEQFF
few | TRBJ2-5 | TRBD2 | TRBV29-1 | TGCAGCGTTGGACTAGCGGGAGACTCTCGAGAGACCCAGTACTTC | CSVGLAGDSRETQYF
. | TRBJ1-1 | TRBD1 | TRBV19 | TGTGCCAGTAGTATCGGGACAGGATTTGGTTTCTTT | CASSIGTGFGFF
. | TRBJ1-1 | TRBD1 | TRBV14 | TGTGCCAGCAGCCAAGACGGACAGGGCGGGACTGAAGCTTTCTTT | CASSQDGQGGTEAFF
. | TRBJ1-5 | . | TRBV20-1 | TGCAGTGCTAGAGCGGACGGCTATCAGCCCCAGCATTTT | CSARADGYQPQHF
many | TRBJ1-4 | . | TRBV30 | TGTGCCTGGAGTGGAGGGGCAACTAATGAAAAACTGTTTTTT | CAWSGGATNEKLFF
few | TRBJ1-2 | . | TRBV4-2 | TGTGCCAGCAGCCAAGATATCCAGGGATCCTATGGCTACACCTTC | CASSQDIQGSYGYTF
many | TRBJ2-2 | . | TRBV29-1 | TGCAGCGTTGAGAGGGGGGGCGGGGAGCTGTTTTTT | CSVERGGGELFF
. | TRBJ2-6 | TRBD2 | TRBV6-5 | TGTGCCAGCAGTTACAAGGGACTAGCGTTCCGGTCTGGGGCCAACGTCCTGACTTTC | CASSYKGLAFRSGANVLTF
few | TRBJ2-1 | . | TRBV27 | TGTGCCAGCAGAAGACAGCCCGGGGAGCAGTTCTTC | CASRRQPGEQFF
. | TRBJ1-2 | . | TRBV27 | TGTGCCAGCCGTCAGGGGTGGGGCTACACCTTC | CASRQGWGYTF
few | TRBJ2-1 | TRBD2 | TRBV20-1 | TGCAGCACTAGCGGGGCGCCCTACAATGAGCAGTTCTTC | CSTSGAPYNEQFF
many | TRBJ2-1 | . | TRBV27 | TGTGCCAGCAGTTCACAGGAATTTGTGTACAATGAGCAGTTCTTC | CASSSQEFVYNEQFF
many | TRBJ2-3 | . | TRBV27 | TGTGCCAGCAGTAACCCAGCTAGCGAAGATACGCAGTATTTT | CASSNPASEDTQYF
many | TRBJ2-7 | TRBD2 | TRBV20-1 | TGCAGTGCTAGAGAGCGGACGGGGGGCGAGCAGTACTTC | CSARERTGGEQYF
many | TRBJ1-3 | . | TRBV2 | TGTGCCAGCAGTGGCGCAACAGTTGGAAACACCATATATTTT | CASSGATVGNTIYF
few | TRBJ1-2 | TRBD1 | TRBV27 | TGTGCCAGCAGTTGGGTAGGGGGCGCATCTCACGGCTACACCTTC | CASSWVGGASHGYTF
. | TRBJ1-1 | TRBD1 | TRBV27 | TGTGCCAGCAGTTTACGACAGGGGGCCTCGCTGAACACTGAAGCTTTCTTT | CASSLRQGASLNTEAFF
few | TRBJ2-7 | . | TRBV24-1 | TGTGCCACCAGTGAGGGGGGCTCGCAGTACTTC | CATSEGGSQYF
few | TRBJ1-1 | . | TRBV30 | TGTGCCTGGAGCCTGCAGGTCGGCACTGAAGCTTTCTTT | CAWSLQVGTEAFF
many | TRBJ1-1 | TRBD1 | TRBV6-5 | TGTGCCAGCAGTTACACAAACAGGGGGAGTGAGGCTTTCTTT | CASSYTNRGSEAFF
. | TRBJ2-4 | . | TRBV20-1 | TGCAGTGCTAGTGGACCCCCAGAACAAAACATTCAGTACTTC | CSASGPPEQNIQYF
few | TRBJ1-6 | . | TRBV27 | TGTGCCAGCAGTCAGACGGGGAATTCACCCCTCCACTTT | CASSQTGNSPLHF
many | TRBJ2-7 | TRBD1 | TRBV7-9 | TGTGCCAGCAGCTATGACAGGGGGCAGGTCGAGCAGTACTTC | CASSYDRGQVEQYF